A selection of T cell receptor beta chains follows, all from one sample in a study of CD8+CD57+ T cells in acquired aplastic anemia. One entry per CDR3 protein results from TCRdb running MiXCR on the reads. The sample includes about 190,000 distinct CDR3 sequences, around half of them seen just once. Sample: sorted CD4+, CD8+, or CD8+CD57+ T cells (not recorded which) from PBMCs. Receptor source: a human donor with aplastic anemia. Each CDR3 is given with its conserved first and last residue. The order of the fields is clone size, J gene, D gene, V gene, CDR3 DNA, CDR3 protein. The D gene is left open where the match is weak. Size is omitted from some rows. Given values are once, few, many or a class for expanded clones.

clone size: .
J gene: TRBJ1-1
D gene: TRBD1
V gene: TRBV2
CDR3 DNA: TGTGCCAGCAGTGAAGCGCTCATAAGGGGGCAAGCTTTCTTT
CDR3 protein: CASSEALIRGQAFF

clone size: .
J gene: TRBJ1-1
D gene: .
V gene: TRBV6-1
CDR3 DNA: TGTGCCAGCAGTTCCCCGGACATATGGGGCACTGAAGCTTTCTTT
CDR3 protein: CASSSPDIWGTEAFF

clone size: .
J gene: TRBJ1-1
D gene: .
V gene: TRBV12-3/TRBV12-4
CDR3 DNA: TGTGCCAGCAGTAAGGGCCTGGACACTGAAGCTTTCTTT
CDR3 protein: CASSKGLDTEAFF

clone size: few
J gene: TRBJ2-5
D gene: .
V gene: TRBV28
CDR3 DNA: TGTGCCACCCGCGGGAATTGGGAAGAGACCCAGTACTTC
CDR3 protein: CATRGNWEETQYF

clone size: .
J gene: TRBJ2-5
D gene: .
V gene: TRBV7-2
CDR3 DNA: TGTGCCAGCAGCCCCAGCGGACTAAGGGGGACCCAGTACTTC
CDR3 protein: CASSPSGLRGTQYF

clone size: .
J gene: TRBJ1-5
D gene: .
V gene: TRBV19
CDR3 DNA: TGTGCCAGTAGTACCTACGGATATAGCAATCAGCCCCAGCATTTT
CDR3 protein: CASSTYGYSNQPQHF

clone size: .
J gene: TRBJ2-1
D gene: .
V gene: TRBV10-3
CDR3 DNA: TGTGCCATCAGCGCTTTTAGCGGTAGCTCCTACAATGAGCAGTTCTTC
CDR3 protein: CAISAFSGSSYNEQFF

clone size: .
J gene: TRBJ1-2
D gene: .
V gene: TRBV2
CDR3 DNA: TGTGCCAGCACCTCCACCCGGGGAAAGGGGTATGGCTACACCTTC
CDR3 protein: CASTSTRGKGYGYTF

clone size: few
J gene: TRBJ1-1
D gene: .
V gene: TRBV18
CDR3 DNA: TGTGCCAGCTCACCACCGACGAGGATGAGCACTGAAGCTTTCTTT
CDR3 protein: CASSPPTRMSTEAFF

clone size: .
J gene: TRBJ1-5
D gene: .
V gene: TRBV2
CDR3 DNA: TGTGCCAGCAGTGAACGGTCCCGGCATTTT
CDR3 protein: CASSERSRHF

clone size: .
J gene: TRBJ1-3
D gene: .
V gene: TRBV29-1
CDR3 DNA: TGCAGCCTCACGGACGGGACGGGAAACACCATATATTTT
CDR3 protein: CSLTDGTGNTIYF

clone size: .
J gene: TRBJ2-7
D gene: .
V gene: TRBV2
CDR3 DNA: TGTGCCAGCACTCAAGGGACCCACGAGCAGTACTTC
CDR3 protein: CASTQGTHEQYF

clone size: .
J gene: TRBJ2-7
D gene: .
V gene: TRBV7-2
CDR3 DNA: TGTGCCAGCAGCTTCATTGGCTACGAGCAGTACTTC
CDR3 protein: CASSFIGYEQYF

clone size: .
J gene: TRBJ1-6
D gene: TRBD1
V gene: TRBV7-6
CDR3 DNA: TGTGCCAGCAGCTTAGCGACAGGGGATAATTCACCCCTCCACTTT
CDR3 protein: CASSLATGDNSPLHF

clone size: .
J gene: TRBJ2-7
D gene: .
V gene: TRBV7-2
CDR3 DNA: TGTGCCAGCAGCCCAGGCCGCGAGCAGTACTTC
CDR3 protein: CASSPGREQYF

clone size: .
J gene: TRBJ2-1
D gene: TRBD2
V gene: TRBV29-1
CDR3 DNA: TGCAGCAGTTCCGTGACTAGCGGGAGGGTCAATGAGCAGTTCTTC
CDR3 protein: CSSSVTSGRVNEQFF

clone size: .
J gene: TRBJ2-7
D gene: .
V gene: TRBV2
CDR3 DNA: TGTGCCAGTCGTACGGGTTTATCGGCCTACGAGCAGTACTTC
CDR3 protein: CASRTGLSAYEQYF

clone size: .
J gene: TRBJ2-7
D gene: TRBD2
V gene: TRBV29-1
CDR3 DNA: TGCAGCGGACTAGCCCCGAGCTCCGAGCAGTACTTC
CDR3 protein: CSGLAPSSEQYF

clone size: .
J gene: TRBJ2-7
D gene: TRBD2
V gene: TRBV28
CDR3 DNA: TGTGCCAGCAGCGCTACTAGCGGTGACATCTCCTACGAGCAGTACTTC
CDR3 protein: CASSATSGDISYEQYF

clone size: many
J gene: TRBJ2-1
D gene: .
V gene: TRBV12-3/TRBV12-4
CDR3 DNA: TGTGCCAGCAGTTTAAGGGCTGGCAACAATGAGCAGTTCTTC
CDR3 protein: CASSLRAGNNEQFF

clone size: many
J gene: TRBJ2-3
D gene: .
V gene: TRBV19
CDR3 DNA: TGTGCCAGTAGTAGACAGTTCGATACGCAGTATTTT
CDR3 protein: CASSRQFDTQYF

clone size: many
J gene: TRBJ2-7
D gene: .
V gene: TRBV20-1
CDR3 DNA: TGCAGTGCTAGTAAGGGGCACGAGCAGTACTTC
CDR3 protein: CSASKGHEQYF

clone size: many
J gene: TRBJ2-5
D gene: .
V gene: TRBV5-1
CDR3 DNA: TGCGCCAGCAGCTTGGAGGGTCGGGAGACCCAGTACTTC
CDR3 protein: CASSLEGRETQYF

clone size: .
J gene: TRBJ2-5
D gene: TRBD2
V gene: TRBV5-4
CDR3 DNA: TGTGCCAGCAGTTCGGGGACTAGCGGACAAGAGACCCAGTACTTC
CDR3 protein: CASSSGTSGQETQYF

clone size: few
J gene: TRBJ2-5
D gene: .
V gene: TRBV2
CDR3 DNA: TGTGCCAGCAGTTTTGGGCAAGAGACCCAGTACTTC
CDR3 protein: CASSFGQETQYF

clone size: many
J gene: TRBJ2-1
D gene: TRBD2
V gene: TRBV6-1
CDR3 DNA: TGTGCCAGCAGTCCCGGGACTAGCATGGCTGAGCAGTTCTTC
CDR3 protein: CASSPGTSMAEQFF

clone size: .
J gene: TRBJ1-1
D gene: .
V gene: TRBV20-1
CDR3 DNA: TGCAGTGCTAGGGGCGGGGGAGATACTGAAGCTTTCTTT
CDR3 protein: CSARGGGDTEAFF

clone size: .
J gene: TRBJ2-3
D gene: TRBD1
V gene: TRBV11-2
CDR3 DNA: TGTGCCAGCAGCTCTGACAGGGGAGCGGATACGCAGTATTTT
CDR3 protein: CASSSDRGADTQYF